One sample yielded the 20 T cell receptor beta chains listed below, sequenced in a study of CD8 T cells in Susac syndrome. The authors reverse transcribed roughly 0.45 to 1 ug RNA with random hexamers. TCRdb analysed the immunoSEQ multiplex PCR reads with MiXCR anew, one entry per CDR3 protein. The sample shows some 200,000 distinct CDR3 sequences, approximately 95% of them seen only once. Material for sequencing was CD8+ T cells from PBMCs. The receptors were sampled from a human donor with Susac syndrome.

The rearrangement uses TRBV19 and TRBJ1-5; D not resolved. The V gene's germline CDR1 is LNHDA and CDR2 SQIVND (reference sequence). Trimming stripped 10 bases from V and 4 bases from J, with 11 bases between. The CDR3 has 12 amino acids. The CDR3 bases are TGTGCCACCCGAGCGGGGAATCAGCCCCAGCATTTT. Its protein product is CATRAGNQPQHF.

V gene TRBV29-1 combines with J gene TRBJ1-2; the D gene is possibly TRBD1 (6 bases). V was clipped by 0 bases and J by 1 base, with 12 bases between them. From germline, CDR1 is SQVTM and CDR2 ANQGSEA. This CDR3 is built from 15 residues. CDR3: CSVEDQTGSNYGYTF. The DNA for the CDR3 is TGCAGCGTTGAAGATCAGACAGGAAGTAACTATGGCTACACCTTC.

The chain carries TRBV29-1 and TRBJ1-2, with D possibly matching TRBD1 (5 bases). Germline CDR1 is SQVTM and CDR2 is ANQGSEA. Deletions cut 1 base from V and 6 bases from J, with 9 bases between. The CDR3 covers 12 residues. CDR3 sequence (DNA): TGCAGCGTTGAAGTGTCAGGGCATGGCTACACCTTC. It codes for CSVEVSGHGYTF. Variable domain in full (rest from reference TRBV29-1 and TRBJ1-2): SAVISQKPSRDICQRGTSLTIQCQVDSQVTMMFWYRQQPGQSLTLIATANQGSEATYESGFVIDKFPISRPNLTFSTLTVSNMSPEDSSIYLCSVEVSGHGYTFGSGTRLTVV.

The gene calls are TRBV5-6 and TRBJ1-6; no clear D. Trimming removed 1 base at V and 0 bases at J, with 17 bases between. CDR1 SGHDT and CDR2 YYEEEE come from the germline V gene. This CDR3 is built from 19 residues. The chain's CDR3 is CASSLKPTWERSYNSPLHF. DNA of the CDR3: TGTGCCAGCAGCTTGAAGCCCACTTGGGAGCGCTCCTATAATTCACCCCTCCACTTT.

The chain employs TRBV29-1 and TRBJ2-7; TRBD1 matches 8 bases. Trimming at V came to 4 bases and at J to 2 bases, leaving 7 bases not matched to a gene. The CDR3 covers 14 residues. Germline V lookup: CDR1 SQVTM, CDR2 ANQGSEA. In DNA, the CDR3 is TGCAGCGTTGGGGAAACAGGGGGGACCTACGAGCAGTACTTC. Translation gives CSVGETGGTYEQYF.

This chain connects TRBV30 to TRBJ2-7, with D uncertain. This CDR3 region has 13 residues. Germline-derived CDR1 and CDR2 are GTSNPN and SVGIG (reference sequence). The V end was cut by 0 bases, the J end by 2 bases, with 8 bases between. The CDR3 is CAWSVSSPYEQYF. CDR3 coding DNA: TGTGCCTGGAGTGTATCCAGTCCCTACGAGCAGTACTTC. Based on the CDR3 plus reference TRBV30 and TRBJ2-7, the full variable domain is SQTIHQWPATLVQPVGSPLSLECTVEGTSNPNLYWYRQAAGRGLQLLFYSVGIGQISSEVPQNLSASRPQDRQFILSSKKLLLSDSGFYLCAWSVSSPYEQYFGPGTRLTVT.

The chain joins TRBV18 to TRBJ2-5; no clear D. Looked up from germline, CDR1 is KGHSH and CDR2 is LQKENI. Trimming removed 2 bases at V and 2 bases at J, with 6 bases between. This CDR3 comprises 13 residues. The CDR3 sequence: CASSPGNQETQYF. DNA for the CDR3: TGTGCCAGCTCACCAGGGAATCAAGAGACCCAGTACTTC.

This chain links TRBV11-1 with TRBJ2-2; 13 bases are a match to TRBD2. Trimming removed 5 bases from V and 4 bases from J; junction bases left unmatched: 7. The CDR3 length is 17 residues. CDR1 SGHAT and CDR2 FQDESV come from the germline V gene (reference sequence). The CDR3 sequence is CASSIRTSGSGTGELFF. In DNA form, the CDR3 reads TGTGCCAGCAGCATCCGGACTAGCGGGAGTGGCACCGGGGAGCTGTTTTTT.

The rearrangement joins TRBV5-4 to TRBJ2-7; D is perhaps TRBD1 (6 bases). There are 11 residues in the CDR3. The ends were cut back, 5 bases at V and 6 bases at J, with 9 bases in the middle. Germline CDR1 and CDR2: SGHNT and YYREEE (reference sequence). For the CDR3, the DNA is TGTGCCAGCAGTGGGGGCAGCGAGCAGTACTTC. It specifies CASSGGSEQYF.

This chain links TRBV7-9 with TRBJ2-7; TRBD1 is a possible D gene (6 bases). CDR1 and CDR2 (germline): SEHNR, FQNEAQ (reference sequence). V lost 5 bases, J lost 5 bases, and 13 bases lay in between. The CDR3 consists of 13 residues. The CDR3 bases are TGTGCCAGCAGCCGCAATACAGGGAACGAGCAGTACTTC. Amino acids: CASSRNTGNEQYF. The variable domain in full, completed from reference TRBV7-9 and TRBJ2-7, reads DTGVSQNPRHKITKRGQNVTFRCDPISEHNRLYWYRQTLGQGPEFLTYFQNEAQLEKSRLLSDRFSAERPKGSFSTLEIQRTEQGDSAMYLCASSRNTGNEQYFGPGTRLTVT.

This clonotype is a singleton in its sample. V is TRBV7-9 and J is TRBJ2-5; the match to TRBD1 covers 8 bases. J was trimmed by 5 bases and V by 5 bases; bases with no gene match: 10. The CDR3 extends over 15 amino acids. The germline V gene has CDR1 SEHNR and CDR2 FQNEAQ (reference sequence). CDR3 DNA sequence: TGTGCCAGCAGCCGACGACAGGGGTCCTGGGAGACCCAGTACTTC. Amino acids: CASSRRQGSWETQYF.

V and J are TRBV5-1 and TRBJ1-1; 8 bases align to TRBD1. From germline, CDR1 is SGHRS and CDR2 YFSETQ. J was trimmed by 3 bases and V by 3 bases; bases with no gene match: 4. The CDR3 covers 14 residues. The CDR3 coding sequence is TGCGCCAGCAGCTCCAGGGGGCAGCACACTGAAGCTTTCTTT. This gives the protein CASSSRGQHTEAFF.

The CDR3 DNA is TGTGCCAGCAGCTTTGGGTTGAACACTGAAGCTTTCTTT. Its translation: CASSFGLNTEAFF. V usage is TRBV7-2 and J usage is TRBJ1-1; D not resolved. The CDR3 has 13 amino acids. Germline loops: CDR1 SGHTA, CDR2 FQGNSA. V shed 3 bases and J shed 0 bases, with 5 bases lying between them.

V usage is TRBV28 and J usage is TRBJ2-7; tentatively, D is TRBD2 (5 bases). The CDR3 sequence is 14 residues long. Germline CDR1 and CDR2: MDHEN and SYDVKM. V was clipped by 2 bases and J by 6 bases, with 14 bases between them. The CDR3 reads CASSLVVLGGEQYF. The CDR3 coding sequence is TGTGCCAGCAGTTTAGTTGTTCTAGGAGGCGAGCAGTACTTC. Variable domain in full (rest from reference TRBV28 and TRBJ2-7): DVKVTQSSRYLVKRTGEKVFLECVQDMDHENMFWYRQDPGLGLRLIYFSYDVKMKEKGDIPEGYSVSREKKERFSLILESASTNQTSMYLCASSLVVLGGEQYFGPGTRLTVT.

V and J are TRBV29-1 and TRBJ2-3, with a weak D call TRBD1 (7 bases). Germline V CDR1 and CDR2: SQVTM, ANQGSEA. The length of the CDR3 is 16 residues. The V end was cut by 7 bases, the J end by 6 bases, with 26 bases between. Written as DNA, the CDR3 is TGCAGCGCCATATACTTGAGAACAGGGGAGGAGGATACGCAGTATTTT. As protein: CSAIYLRTGEEDTQYF.

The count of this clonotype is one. The CDR3 loop reads CASRPPSGDYKAFF. DNA for the CDR3: TGTGCCAGCAGACCCCCTAGCGGGGATTACAAAGCTTTCTTT. This chain joins TRBV7-9 and TRBJ1-1, with unresolved D. CDR1 is SEHNR, CDR2 FQNEAQ, per germline (reference sequence). The CDR3 has 14 residues. Trimming stripped 6 bases from V and 9 bases from J, with 20 bases between.

CDR3 in DNA: TGTGCCAGCAGCTCTCATTCCACTGAAGGATTGGTCGGCTACACCTTC. It is translated as CASSSHSTEGLVGYTF. The chain uses TRBV5-4 and TRBJ1-2; D is unclear. The CDR3 is made up of 16 amino acids. V dropped 3 bases and J dropped 8 bases, with 23 bases sitting between them. Germline CDR1 is SGHNT and CDR2 is YYREEE (reference sequence).

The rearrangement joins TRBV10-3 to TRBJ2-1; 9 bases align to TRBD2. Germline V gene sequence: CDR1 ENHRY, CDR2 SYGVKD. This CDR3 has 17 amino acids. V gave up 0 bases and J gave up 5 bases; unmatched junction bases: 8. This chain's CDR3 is CAISESYLASGDNEQFF. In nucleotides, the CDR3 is TGTGCCATCAGTGAGTCGTATTTGGCTAGCGGGGACAATGAGCAGTTCTTC.

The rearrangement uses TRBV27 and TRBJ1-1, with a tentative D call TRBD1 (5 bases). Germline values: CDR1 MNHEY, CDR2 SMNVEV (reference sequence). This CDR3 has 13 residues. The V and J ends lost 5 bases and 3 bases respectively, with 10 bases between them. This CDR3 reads CASSTQEDTEAFF. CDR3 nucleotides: TGTGCCAGCAGTACACAGGAAGACACTGAAGCTTTCTTT.

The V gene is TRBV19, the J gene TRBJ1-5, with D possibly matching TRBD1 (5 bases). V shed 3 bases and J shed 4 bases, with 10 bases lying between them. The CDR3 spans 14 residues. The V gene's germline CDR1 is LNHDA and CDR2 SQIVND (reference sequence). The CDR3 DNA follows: TGTGCCAGTAGTATCGACAGCCTTAATCAGCCCCAGCATTTT. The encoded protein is CASSIDSLNQPQHF.